This T cell receptor beta chain appears in the sequencing data of a study of identical twins. TCRdb processed the 5' RACE reads anew with MiXCR; each CDR3 protein has one entry. Of about 920,000 distinct CDR3 sequences listed, approximately 13% are singletons. V lost 5 bases, J lost 5 bases, and 18 bases lay in between. The germline gives CDR1 MNHEY, CDR2 SMNVEV (reference sequence). This CDR3 has 15 amino acids. The same data also contributed to another study, on yellow fever vaccine responses in identical twins. From that study: Twins reportedly appeared to share part of their vaccine T cell response while keeping part individual.

Sequenced sample: PBMCs. The chain combines TRBV27 with TRBJ2-5, with D possibly called TRBD1 or TRBD2 (5 bases each). The receptor's source is a woman between 18 and 29 years old in good health. The DNA of the CDR3 is TGTGCCAGCAGTCCGACCGGGACCTCTGGGGAGACCCAGTACTTC. Translated: CASSPTGTSGETQYF.